Each of the 21 T cell receptor beta chains below was sequenced from the same sample in a study of T-cell reconstitution after alpha-beta-depleted transplantation in children. This sample's TCRbeta library carried unique molecular identifier barcodes. TCRdb used MiXCR to reprocess the PCR reads, holding one entry per CDR3 protein. The repertoire has around 400,000 distinct CDR3 sequences, about 11% of them found once; the top ten carry roughly 6%. The sequences come from PBMCs from the stem cell graft donor, collected from the stem cell graft. The source of these receptors is a human donor who donated a stem cell graft to a child with acute myeloid leukemia.

The chain carries TRBV5-1 and TRBJ1-3, with D possibly TRBD1 on 5 matching bases. The CDR3 length is 15 residues. Trimming pared 9 bases from V and 4 bases from J, leaving 20 bases between. Germline CDR1 SGHRS, CDR2 YFSETQ. The CDR3 region is CAMVTPGGTGNTIYF. The CDR3 DNA follows: TGCGCCATGGTGACACCCGGGGGAACCGGAAACACCATATATTTT.

This clonotype was counted ten times or more. The rearrangement joins TRBV5-5 to TRBJ2-1; 11 bases are a match to TRBD2. The trim removed 0 bases at V and 7 bases at J, leaving 3 bases unmatched. This CDR3 region has 15 residues. Germline CDR1 SGHKS, CDR2 YYEKEE (reference sequence). DNA of the CDR3: TGTGCCAGCAGCTTGGGTCTAGCGGGGGGTAATGAGCAGTTCTTC. Residues: CASSLGLAGGNEQFF.

This clonotype was detected ten times or more. This chain links TRBV7-9 with TRBJ2-3, with 9 bases matching TRBD2. In germline, CDR1 is SEHNR, CDR2 FQNEAQ (reference sequence). This CDR3 is built from 15 residues. V was pared by 3 bases and J by 1 base, with 2 bases of the junction left unmatched. CDR3 sequence: CASSLIAGGTDTQYF. The CDR3 DNA is TGTGCCAGCAGCTTGATAGCGGGAGGCACAGATACGCAGTATTTT.

V and J are TRBV7-9 and TRBJ2-7; 7 bases match TRBD2. Trimming at V came to 10 bases and at J to 5 bases, leaving 11 bases not matched to a gene. CDR3 length equals 13 residues. In germline, CDR1 is SEHNR, CDR2 FQNEAQ (reference sequence). CDR3 sequence reads: CATSWGGTDEQYV. The CDR3 DNA is TGTGCCACTTCCTGGGGGGGGACCGACGAGCAGTACGTC.

This rearrangement joins TRBV7-2 to TRBJ2-5; 11 nucleotides align to TRBD2. Germline V CDR1 and CDR2: SGHTA, FQGNSA. The trim removed 6 bases at V and 1 base at J, leaving 7 bases unmatched. The CDR3 totals 16 residues. The CDR3: CASSISGGVVQETQYF. CDR3 nucleotide sequence: TGTGCCAGCAGTATTAGCGGGGGGGTTGTCCAAGAGACCCAGTACTTC.

This clonotype was found many times. The J gene is TRBJ2-1, the V gene TRBV12-3 or TRBV12-4; 11 nucleotides align to TRBD2. V gave up 2 bases and J gave up 1 base; unmatched junction bases: 1. There are 16 residues in the CDR3. The CDR3 is CASSLRLAGSYNEQFF. The CDR3 DNA reads as TGTGCCAGCAGTTTACGACTAGCGGGGTCCTACAATGAGCAGTTCTTC.

In this sample, this clonotype turned up a few times. The rearrangement uses TRBV10-3 and TRBJ2-5; the D gene is possibly TRBD2 (5 bases). The CDR3 consists of 13 residues. V was pared by 8 bases and J by 0 bases, with 10 bases between. Germline V gives CDR1 ENHRY, CDR2 SYGVKD. CDR3 in amino acids: CAIGGANQETQYF. The CDR3 bases are TGTGCCATCGGAGGAGCGAACCAAGAGACCCAGTACTTC.

This clonotype came up a few times. The V call is TRBV29-1, the J call TRBJ1-1; no clear D. Germline V CDR1 and CDR2: SQVTM, ANQGSEA. This CDR3 has 11 residues. Trimming removed 3 bases at V and 10 bases at J, with 12 bases between. The CDR3 region is CSVDRPSGAFF. The DNA of the CDR3 is TGCAGCGTTGACAGGCCCAGCGGAGCTTTCTTT. The whole variable domain, filled in from reference TRBV29-1 and TRBJ1-1, reads SAVISQKPSRDICQRGTSLTIQCQVDSQVTMMFWYRQQPGQSLTLIATANQGSEATYESGFVIDKFPISRPNLTFSTLTVSNMSPEDSSIYLCSVDRPSGAFFGQGTRLTVV.

The rearrangement uses TRBV7-3 and TRBJ2-7; TRBD2 is a possible D gene (6 bases). V lost 8 bases and J lost 5, with 16 bases in between. Germline values: CDR1 SGHTA, CDR2 FQGTGA. The CDR3 has 13 amino acids. The CDR3 DNA is TGTGCCAGCTCGACGCTTGGGGGGAACGAGCAGTACTTC. Amino acid sequence: CASSTLGGNEQYF.

This clonotype showed up many times. The chain combines TRBV20-1 with TRBJ2-7, with a tentative D call TRBD2 (6 bases). V gave up 1 base and J gave up 9 bases, with 13 bases separating them. The germline V gene has CDR1 DFQATT and CDR2 SNEGSKA (reference sequence). The CDR3 is made up of 12 amino acids. DNA of the CDR3: TGCAGTGCTAGAGGGCCACTAGCTGGGCAGTACTTC. Protein sequence: CSARGPLAGQYF.

This clonotype was seen a handful of times. The V gene is TRBV7-2, the J gene TRBJ2-2, with D tentatively TRBD1 (5 bases). Germline CDR1 SGHTA, CDR2 FQGNSA. V shed 3 bases and J shed 8 bases, with 16 bases lying between them. The CDR3 loop spans 15 amino acids. The CDR3 sequence is CASSLSGRASGELFF. DNA for the CDR3: TGTGCCAGCAGCTTGTCGGGCAGGGCATCTGGGGAGCTGTTTTTT.

This clonotype was counted only a few times. V is TRBV6-2 or TRBV6-3 and J is TRBJ2-1, with 8 bases identical to TRBD1. Unmatched junction bases numbered 19, after V lost 6 bases and J lost 6 bases. The CDR3 runs to 18 residues. CDR1 and CDR2 (germline): MNHEY, SVGEGT. CDR3 DNA: TGTGCCAGCAGCAGGCCCCCGGACAGGGAGCGATTACGCAATGAGCAGTTCTTC. It is translated as CASSRPPDRERLRNEQFF.

This clonotype came up a few times. This chain connects TRBV29-1 to TRBJ2-1; D might be TRBD1 (6 bases). This CDR3 has 11 residues. V was trimmed by 6 bases and J by 8 bases, leaving 11 bases between them. Germline V gene data show CDR1 as SQVTM and CDR2 as ANQGSEA. The CDR3 nucleotides are TGCAGCGTGGCAGGGGCCCATGAGCAGTTCTTC. This encodes CSVAGAHEQFF.

This clonotype was seen a handful of times. This chain links TRBV19 with TRBJ1-6; maybe TRBD1 (5 bases). Trimming stripped 7 bases from V and 5 bases from J, with 12 bases between. The CDR3 is 14 residues long. CDR1 is LNHDA and CDR2 is SQIVND in the germline V gene (reference sequence). The CDR3 DNA is TGTGCCAGTAACGTCGGGACCCATAATTCACCCCTCCACTTT. It translates to CASNVGTHNSPLHF.

This clonotype was observed many times. The chain has TRBV12-3 or TRBV12-4 and TRBJ1-2; 9 bases fit TRBD1. The junction had 7 bases not matched to a gene; V was cut back by 6 bases and J by 8 bases. The CDR3 runs to 13 residues. The CDR3 DNA reads as TGTGCCAGCAGCCGCGGGACAGGGCGAGGCTACACCTTC. Protein: CASSRGTGRGYTF.

The sample holds a few counts of this clonotype. V gene TRBV5-1 combines with J gene TRBJ2-7; 9 positions agree with TRBD2. This CDR3 has 15 residues. The V gene's germline CDR1 is SGHRS and CDR2 YFSETQ. With V trimmed by 5 bases and J by 6 bases, 12 bases remained unmatched. The chain's CDR3 is CASSPEPGLATEQYF. CDR3 nucleotide sequence: TGCGCCAGCAGTCCAGAACCCGGACTAGCGACCGAGCAGTACTTC. The variable domain in full, completed from reference TRBV5-1 and TRBJ2-7, reads KAGVTQTPRYLIKTRGQQVTLSCSPISGHRSVSWYQQTPGQGLQFLFEYFSETQRNKGNFPGRFSGRQFSNSRSEMNVSTLELGDSALYLCASSPEPGLATEQYFGPGTRLTVT.

This clonotype showed up just a few times. The V gene is TRBV5-1, the J gene TRBJ2-3, with 12 positions matching TRBD2. The V gene end was trimmed by 4 bases and the J gene end by 0 bases; junction bases not matched to a gene: 9. Germline lookup yields CDR1 SGHRS and CDR2 YFSETQ. The CDR3 covers 18 residues. CDR3 DNA: TGCGCCAGCAGCACCGGGACTAGCGGGTTCCCCAGCACAGATACGCAGTATTTT. Translating it yields CASSTGTSGFPSTDTQYF.

The chain is built from TRBV7-9 and TRBJ2-2, with D possibly matching TRBD1 (5 bases). Germline V gives CDR1 SEHNR, CDR2 FQNEAQ (reference sequence). V was pared by 1 base and J by 2 bases, with 14 bases between. The CDR3 has 17 residues. The CDR3 loop is CASSLGIQGRNTGELFF. The CDR3 DNA sequence: TGTGCCAGCAGCTTAGGGATCCAGGGTCGAAACACCGGGGAGCTGTTTTTT.

The rearrangement uses TRBV7-9 and TRBJ1-5; D call uncertain. Germline CDR1 and CDR2: SEHNR and FQNEAQ (reference sequence). Trimming pared 4 bases from V and 6 bases from J, leaving 16 bases between. The CDR3 spans 15 residues. The DNA of the CDR3 is TGTGCCAGCAGCTCCCTCGAAGGGTACGGTCAGCCCCAGCATTTT. Translation: CASSSLEGYGQPQHF.

This clonotype has a count of ten or more. V is TRBV7-2 and J is TRBJ2-6, with a tentative D call TRBD1 (5 bases). The CDR3 is made up of 17 amino acids. Trimming pared 5 bases from V and 2 bases from J, leaving 16 bases between. CDR1 is SGHTA, CDR2 FQGNSA, per germline. The CDR3: CASSTPSQGTGANVLTF. The CDR3 coding sequence is TGTGCCAGCAGCACCCCTTCCCAGGGAACTGGGGCCAACGTCCTGACTTTC.

This clonotype was picked up a small number of times. The genes are TRBV5-6 and TRBJ2-5; D remains unclear. Germline V CDR1 and CDR2: SGHDT, YYEEEE. CDR3 length equals 16 residues. Trimming removed 4 bases from V and 1 base from J, with 17 bases in between. Here the CDR3 DNA reads TGTGCCAGCAGCCCCGCCCCCCCAGAGTTCCAAGAGACCCAGTACTTC. Protein product: CASSPAPPEFQETQYF.